The rows below give T cell receptor beta chains drawn from one sample of a study of blood T cell repertoires in COVID-19. Repertoires were generated with immunoSEQ multiplex PCR, while TCRdb's copy carries only in-frame clones and drops some. Here the sample spans roughly 250,000 clones, 80% to 90% being singletons. The sample taken for sequencing was PBMCs or T cells enriched from blood (not recorded which). The receptors originated from a woman between 45 and 60 years old who had recovered from COVID-19. Both conserved end residues are part of each CDR3. A D gene is named only where the DNA matches it firmly. Only part of the rows carry a size: once, few, many, or a class if the clone is expanded.

clone size: .; D gene: TRBD1; J gene: TRBJ2-7; V gene: TRBV5-5; CDR3 DNA: TGTGCCAGCAGCTCGGGACAGGGGGCTTTCTACGAGCAGTACTTC; CDR3 protein: CASSSGQGAFYEQYF
clone size: .; D gene: TRBD2; J gene: TRBJ2-3; V gene: TRBV29-1; CDR3 DNA: TGCAGCGTTGTGGCTAGCGGGGTGGTTGATACGCAGTATTTT; CDR3 protein: CSVVASGVVDTQYF
clone size: .; D gene: .; J gene: TRBJ2-4; V gene: TRBV20-1; CDR3 DNA: TGCAGTGCTAGTGTATCCCTAGCCAAAAACATTCAGTACTTC; CDR3 protein: CSASVSLAKNIQYF
clone size: .; D gene: TRBD2; J gene: TRBJ2-5; V gene: TRBV29-1; CDR3 DNA: TGCAGCGTTGATAAGCGGGAGATCGCACAAGAGACCCAGTACTTC; CDR3 protein: CSVDKREIAQETQYF
clone size: .; D gene: .; J gene: TRBJ1-3; V gene: TRBV9; CDR3 DNA: TGTGCCAGCAGCGTAGAACCGGGTTACTCTGGAAACACCATATATTTT; CDR3 protein: CASSVEPGYSGNTIYF
clone size: .; D gene: .; J gene: TRBJ2-7; V gene: TRBV2; CDR3 DNA: TGTGCCAGCAGGGGGTACGCGGCAGGGCGAGGGGGCGAGCAGTACTTC; CDR3 protein: CASRGYAAGRGGEQYF
clone size: .; D gene: TRBD1; J gene: TRBJ2-3; V gene: TRBV27; CDR3 DNA: TGTGCCAGCTTTTCGCGGGACAGGGTGACAGATACGCAGTATTTT; CDR3 protein: CASFSRDRVTDTQYF
clone size: few; D gene: TRBD2; J gene: TRBJ2-1; V gene: TRBV2; CDR3 DNA: TGTGCCAGCAGCGGACTAGTAAAGGGCTACAATGAGCAGTTCTTC; CDR3 protein: CASSGLVKGYNEQFF
clone size: .; D gene: .; J gene: TRBJ2-1; V gene: TRBV5-8; CDR3 DNA: TGTGCCAGCACCCCCACCCAACTGCTCTCCTACAATGAGCAGTTCTTC; CDR3 protein: CASTPTQLLSYNEQFF
clone size: .; D gene: TRBD2; J gene: TRBJ2-3; V gene: TRBV5-1; CDR3 DNA: TGCGCCAGCAGACCAACTAGCGGGGGAAACACAGATACGCAGTATTTT; CDR3 protein: CASRPTSGGNTDTQYF
clone size: .; D gene: TRBD1; J gene: TRBJ2-5; V gene: TRBV10-1; CDR3 DNA: TGCGCCAGCAGTGAGTGGACAGGTCGGCGAGAGACCCAGTACTTC; CDR3 protein: CASSEWTGRRETQYF
clone size: .; D gene: TRBD1; J gene: TRBJ2-7; V gene: TRBV28; CDR3 DNA: TGTGCCAGCAGTTCTACATTTCGGACAGGCGTCTACGAGCAGTACTTC; CDR3 protein: CASSSTFRTGVYEQYF
clone size: .; D gene: .; J gene: TRBJ2-1; V gene: TRBV2; CDR3 DNA: TGTGCCAGCAAGGGACGGGGGAATGAGCAGTTCTTC; CDR3 protein: CASKGRGNEQFF
clone size: .; D gene: TRBD1; J gene: TRBJ2-1; V gene: TRBV29-1; CDR3 DNA: TGCAGCGTTGAAGGGTACAGGGGGCGAAGTGAGCAGTTCTTC; CDR3 protein: CSVEGYRGRSEQFF
clone size: .; D gene: TRBD2; J gene: TRBJ2-3; V gene: TRBV7-3; CDR3 DNA: TGTGCCAGCAGCTTACGGACTAGCCCAGATACGCAGTATTTT; CDR3 protein: CASSLRTSPDTQYF
clone size: .; D gene: TRBD2; J gene: TRBJ2-7; V gene: TRBV5-4; CDR3 DNA: TGTGCCAGCAGCCGAGGCTCACTAGCGGGACTTTACTTC; CDR3 protein: CASSRGSLAGLYF
clone size: .; D gene: TRBD1; J gene: TRBJ1-3; V gene: TRBV6-5; CDR3 DNA: TGTGCCAGCAGTTTAGGGACAGCTGGAAACACCATATATTTT; CDR3 protein: CASSLGTAGNTIYF
clone size: .; D gene: TRBD2; J gene: TRBJ2-3; V gene: TRBV28; CDR3 DNA: TGTGCCAGCAGTACAACGACTAGCGGGAGTACGACAACAGATACGCAGTATTTT; CDR3 protein: CASSTTTSGSTTTDTQYF
clone size: .; D gene: .; J gene: TRBJ2-2; V gene: TRBV2; CDR3 DNA: TGTGCCAGCAGATCAACTAGCACCGACACCGGGGAGCTGTTTTTT; CDR3 protein: CASRSTSTDTGELFF
clone size: few; D gene: .; J gene: TRBJ1-6; V gene: TRBV3-1/TRBV3-2; CDR3 DNA: TGTGCCAGCAGCCACCAGGGCGATAATTCACCCCTCCACTTT; CDR3 protein: CASSHQGDNSPLHF
clone size: .; D gene: .; J gene: TRBJ1-2; V gene: TRBV6-5; CDR3 DNA: TGTGCCAGCAGTCCCCAGGTACTCTATGGCTACACCTTC; CDR3 protein: CASSPQVLYGYTF
clone size: .; D gene: TRBD1; J gene: TRBJ1-2; V gene: TRBV7-3; CDR3 DNA: TGTGCCAGCAGCCAAAAGACCTCGACAGGGCGGCTAGGTGGCTACACCTTC; CDR3 protein: CASSQKTSTGRLGGYTF
clone size: .; D gene: TRBD1; J gene: TRBJ2-7; V gene: TRBV29-1; CDR3 DNA: TGCAGCGTCGAATCCGGGACAGGATACGAGCAGTACTTC; CDR3 protein: CSVESGTGYEQYF
clone size: .; D gene: .; J gene: TRBJ1-2; V gene: TRBV15; CDR3 DNA: TGTGCCACCAGCGCAATGGACAGAAACAACTATGGCTACACCTTC; CDR3 protein: CATSAMDRNNYGYTF
clone size: .; D gene: .; J gene: TRBJ2-2; V gene: TRBV5-1; CDR3 DNA: TGCGCCAGCAGCCCTCAGGGGTTGACCGGGGAGCTGTTTTTT; CDR3 protein: CASSPQGLTGELFF
clone size: .; D gene: TRBD1; J gene: TRBJ2-3; V gene: TRBV7-9; CDR3 DNA: TGTGCCAGCAGCCCCGGGACAGAGCCTTTCACAGATACGCAGTATTTT; CDR3 protein: CASSPGTEPFTDTQYF
clone size: .; D gene: .; J gene: TRBJ1-1; V gene: TRBV6-5; CDR3 DNA: TGTGCCAGCAGTTATAATCCCCGCGGGACTGAAGCTTTCTTT; CDR3 protein: CASSYNPRGTEAFF
clone size: .; D gene: .; J gene: TRBJ1-2; V gene: TRBV28; CDR3 DNA: TGTGCCAGCAGCACGACAGGACGACTCAACTATGGCTACACCTTC; CDR3 protein: CASSTTGRLNYGYTF
clone size: .; D gene: .; J gene: TRBJ2-2; V gene: TRBV7-9; CDR3 DNA: TGTGCCAGCAGCTACACAGGTGGCGGACCGAACACCGGGGAGCTGTTTTTT; CDR3 protein: CASSYTGGGPNTGELFF
clone size: few; D gene: .; J gene: TRBJ2-1; V gene: TRBV2; CDR3 DNA: TGTGCCAGCAGTTGGGACAAGGGGTACAATGAGCAGTTCTTC; CDR3 protein: CASSWDKGYNEQFF
clone size: once; D gene: TRBD1; J gene: TRBJ1-4; V gene: TRBV10-3; CDR3 DNA: TGTGCCATCAGTAGGACAGGCGCCCCCCTCTATGAAAAACTGTTTTTT; CDR3 protein: CAISRTGAPLYEKLFF
clone size: once; D gene: .; J gene: TRBJ1-6; V gene: TRBV2; CDR3 DNA: TGTGCCAGCAGTCCCAAGGGACTCACGACTGGGACACCCCTCCACTTT; CDR3 protein: CASSPKGLTTGTPLHF
clone size: once; D gene: TRBD1; J gene: TRBJ1-5; V gene: TRBV4-2; CDR3 DNA: TGTGCCAGCAGCCAAGGGGGGTCGGGACAGGGGATTCAGCCCCAGCATTTT; CDR3 protein: CASSQGGSGQGIQPQHF
clone size: .; D gene: .; J gene: TRBJ1-2; V gene: TRBV7-9; CDR3 DNA: TGTGCCAGCAGCTTAGCGTTCCCAAACTATGGCTACACCTTC; CDR3 protein: CASSLAFPNYGYTF
clone size: once; D gene: .; J gene: TRBJ1-2; V gene: TRBV18; CDR3 DNA: TGTGCCAGCTCACCCTTAGTCGAGGGCGGGTCCTATGGCTACACCTTC; CDR3 protein: CASSPLVEGGSYGYTF
clone size: once; D gene: .; J gene: TRBJ1-4; V gene: TRBV11-2; CDR3 DNA: TGTGCCAGCAGACGGGTGGGTGGGGAAAAACTGTTTTTT; CDR3 protein: CASRRVGGEKLFF
clone size: .; D gene: .; J gene: TRBJ2-2; V gene: TRBV7-2; CDR3 DNA: TGTGCCAGCAGCTTTCGGGGGAACACCGGGGAGCTGTTTTTT; CDR3 protein: CASSFRGNTGELFF
clone size: .; D gene: .; J gene: TRBJ1-2; V gene: TRBV10-3; CDR3 DNA: TGTGCCATCAGAACCTCAGGGTGGAATGGCTACACCTTC; CDR3 protein: CAIRTSGWNGYTF
clone size: .; D gene: TRBD1; J gene: TRBJ2-5; V gene: TRBV28; CDR3 DNA: TGTGCCAGTCAACAGGGGGCTCGAGAGACCCAGTACTTC; CDR3 protein: CASQQGARETQYF
clone size: .; D gene: .; J gene: TRBJ1-2; V gene: TRBV19; CDR3 DNA: TGTGCCATCCATGGGGGGGCCTATCATGGCTACACCTTC; CDR3 protein: CAIHGGAYHGYTF
clone size: .; D gene: .; J gene: TRBJ1-5; V gene: TRBV2; CDR3 DNA: TGTGCCAGCGGGACACCTAGCAATCAGCCCCAGCATTTT; CDR3 protein: CASGTPSNQPQHF
clone size: .; D gene: .; J gene: TRBJ2-2; V gene: TRBV24-1; CDR3 DNA: TGTGCCACCAGTGATTGGGCCAGGGCGGAAACCGGGGAGCTGTTTTTT; CDR3 protein: CATSDWARAETGELFF
clone size: .; D gene: TRBD2; J gene: TRBJ2-1; V gene: TRBV28; CDR3 DNA: TGTGCCAGCACTCCCCCCGGGACTAGCGGGAGTATTGAGCAGTTCTTC; CDR3 protein: CASTPPGTSGSIEQFF
clone size: .; D gene: .; J gene: TRBJ2-7; V gene: TRBV25-1; CDR3 DNA: TGTGCCAGCAGTGAATCGGGGGTTAAGCAGTACTTC; CDR3 protein: CASSESGVKQYF
clone size: .; D gene: .; J gene: TRBJ2-1; V gene: TRBV7-9; CDR3 DNA: TGTGCCAGCAGCTTAATTGCAGGGGCCTGGAATGAGCAGTTCTTC; CDR3 protein: CASSLIAGAWNEQFF
clone size: .; D gene: .; J gene: TRBJ2-4; V gene: TRBV6-5; CDR3 DNA: TGTGCCAGCATATGGTCCGGAGGCAAAAACATTCAGTACTTC; CDR3 protein: CASIWSGGKNIQYF
clone size: .; D gene: .; J gene: TRBJ1-4; V gene: TRBV6-1; CDR3 DNA: TGTGCCAGCAGTGAACTATTGAGGGCCGCAACTAATGAAAAACTGTTTTTT; CDR3 protein: CASSELLRAATNEKLFF
clone size: .; D gene: .; J gene: TRBJ2-3; V gene: TRBV4-2; CDR3 DNA: TGTGCCAGCAGCCCCCGTGGCCAGCGAAGCACAGATACGCAGTATTTT; CDR3 protein: CASSPRGQRSTDTQYF
clone size: .; D gene: TRBD1; J gene: TRBJ1-2; V gene: TRBV6-6; CDR3 DNA: TGTGCCAGCAGTGGAGGACAGGGAGTTCGGGGGAATGGCTACACCTTC; CDR3 protein: CASSGGQGVRGNGYTF
clone size: .; D gene: .; J gene: TRBJ2-7; V gene: TRBV6-5; CDR3 DNA: TGTGCCACCCGCCCCCAGGGAAATGCCCCCTACGAGCAGTACTTC; CDR3 protein: CATRPQGNAPYEQYF
clone size: .; D gene: .; J gene: TRBJ2-7; V gene: TRBV12-3/TRBV12-4; CDR3 DNA: TGTGCCAGCAGCTCCTGGGAGAGCGAGCAGTACTTC; CDR3 protein: CASSSWESEQYF